This TCR beta chain was sequenced for a study of blood T cell repertoires in COVID-19. As for the study in general: Collection of acute and convalescent COVID-19 samples took place in the United States, Italy and Spain. Sample material is recorded as cDNA or gDNA derived from T cells, B-cell-depleted T cells, or PBMCs.

CDR1 and CDR2 from the germline V gene are WNHNN and SYGVQD (reference sequence). CDR3 length: 14 residues. Trimming took off 0 bases at V and 5 bases at J, with 7 bases between the two ends. How the authors handled the data: Quantification of nucleated cells was approximated via reference gene primer amplification. The assay was immunoSEQ multiplex PCR, and TCRdb's table has in-frame clones only and misses some. That table supplies the V and J calls and clone size; D and trimming were determined from the DNA. The sample yields around 93,000 clones, around 80% seen once. This receptor was identified in an elderly man with acute or convalescent COVID-19. The V and J genes are TRBV10-1 and TRBJ2-2, with D possibly matching TRBD1 (6 bases). The sample taken for sequencing was peripheral blood. The CDR3 loop reads CASSESTGTGELFF. CDR3 DNA sequence: TGCGCCAGCAGTGAGTCTACAGGGACCGGGGAGCTGTTTTTT.